This TCR beta chain emerged from a study of cytomegalovirus exposure and HLA in healthy donors. PCR primers comprised 60 Vbeta and 13 Jbeta primers. Data came from immunoSEQ multiplex PCR; TCRdb stores just in-frame clones and leaves some out. The sample lists roughly 180,000 clones; around 82% were seen once. The CDR3 has 15 residues. V lost 0 bases, J lost 5 bases, and 10 bases lay in between. Germline assignment: CDR1 LGHNA and CDR2 YNFKEQ. Material: PBMCs. The source is a woman aged 45-65 years in good health and CMV-seropositive. J is TRBJ1-4 and V is TRBV4-2, with a tentative D call TRBD1 (5 bases). The CDR3 protein is CASSQETRVNEKLFF. The CDR3 DNA reads as TGTGCCAGCAGCCAAGAGACCAGGGTGAATGAAAAACTGTTTTTT.